The clone carrying this T cell receptor beta chain has just a few counts. Participants, patients aged 18 to 65, had newly diagnosed hyperthyroidism with a duration under 2 months. The data derive from a study of T cells in Graves' hyperthyroidism and ophthalmopathy. The CDR3 covers 16 residues. CDR1 SGHTA and CDR2 FQGNSA come from the germline V gene. J lost 0 bases, V lost 6 bases, and 9 bases had no gene match. There were TCR beta CDR3 regions amplified from RNA transcripts. Initially, a first-round RT-PCR of the TCR CDR3 employed the HTBI primer set. TCRdb analysed the multiplex PCR reads with MiXCR anew, one entry per CDR3 protein. The sample carries around 800,000 distinct CDR3 sequences, roughly 37% recorded once.

Specimen: blood. This sequence originates from a young man with Graves' hyperthyroidism. The V and J genes are TRBV7-2 and TRBJ2-7, with 9 nucleotides matching TRBD2. This CDR3 reads CASSYPLAGSSYEQYF. The CDR3 nucleotides are TGTGCCAGCAGTTATCCCCTAGCGGGGAGCTCCTACGAGCAGTACTTC.